This is a list of T cell receptor beta chains from one sample in a study of Graves' ophthalmopathy and Graves' hyperthyroidism. A single record per CDR3 protein comes from TCRdb applying MiXCR to the multiplex PCR reads. The sample lists 580,000 or so distinct CDR3 sequences; roughly 40% were seen once. Sequencing used peripheral blood or thyroid tissue (not recorded which). The receptors stem from an adult man with Graves' hyperthyroidism. The CDR3 runs from the conserved cysteine through the conserved F or W. A D gene is named only where the DNA matches it firmly. Size is stated for part of the rows, as once, few or many counts, or as a class when the clone is expanded.

j_gene,abundance,d_gene,v_gene,CDR3aa,CDR3nt
TRBJ1-5,.,.,TRBV28,CASSLWDANQPQHF,TGTGCCAGCAGTTTATGGGACGCCAATCAGCCCCAGCATTTT
TRBJ2-2,.,.,TRBV5-8,CASSFGAGFSGELFF,TGTGCCAGCAGCTTCGGGGCAGGATTTTCCGGGGAGCTGTTTTTT
TRBJ1-3,many,.,TRBV12-3/TRBV12-4,CASSFGIQTGNTIYF,TGTGCCAGCAGTTTTGGGATACAAACTGGAAACACCATATATTTT
TRBJ1-5,.,.,TRBV7-3,CASSLAGVRGETQHF,TGTGCCAGCAGCTTAGCGGGGGTGAGGGGCGAGACCCAGCATTTT
TRBJ1-2,once,.,TRBV10-3,CAISESLGTHGYTF,TGTGCCATCAGTGAGTCGTTGGGGACACATGGCTACACCTTC
TRBJ1-6,.,.,TRBV12-3/TRBV12-4,CASSPGTENSPLHF,TGTGCCAGCAGTCCCGGGACGGAGAATTCACCCCTCCACTTT
TRBJ2-7,.,.,TRBV28,CASGRQGGYEQYF,TGTGCCAGCGGCAGGCAGGGGGGGTACGAGCAGTACTTC
TRBJ1-1,.,.,TRBV29-1,CSLPVNTEAFF,TGCAGCTTACCGGTTAACACTGAAGCTTTCTTT
TRBJ1-1,many,TRBD1,TRBV19,CASRKTGPRGTEAFF,TGTGCCAGTAGAAAGACCGGGCCCAGGGGGACTGAAGCTTTCTTT
TRBJ1-5,once,TRBD1,TRBV20-1,CSAGGDRTNQPQHF,TGCAGTGCGGGGGGGGACAGGACCAATCAGCCCCAGCATTTT
TRBJ1-1,.,.,TRBV29-1,CSSPGRGAEAFF,TGCAGCTCACCAGGTAGGGGTGCTGAAGCTTTCTTT
TRBJ2-7,many,.,TRBV29-1,CSAQTSGRAEQYF,TGCAGCGCCCAGACTAGTGGCAGGGCCGAGCAGTACTTC
TRBJ2-7,few,.,TRBV2,CASSAQAYEQYF,TGTGCCAGCAGTGCACAGGCGTACGAGCAGTACTTC
TRBJ2-7,.,.,TRBV10-3,CAISSIPGIEQYF,TGTGCCATCAGTTCCATCCCGGGGATCGAGCAGTACTTC
TRBJ2-5,many,.,TRBV3-1,CASSRVETQYF,TGTGCCAGCAGCCGAGTAGAGACCCAGTACTTC
TRBJ1-5,many,.,TRBV20-1,CSASLGQYNSNQPQHF,TGCAGTGCTAGTTTGGGACAATATAATAGCAATCAGCCCCAGCATTTT
TRBJ2-7,many,TRBD2,TRBV7-8,CASRTTGGREQYF,TGTGCCAGCAGAACAACGGGGGGGCGTGAGCAGTACTTC
TRBJ2-7,.,TRBD1,TRBV24-1,CATSESGQGRYEQYF,TGTGCCACCAGTGAGTCCGGACAGGGGCGGTACGAGCAGTACTTC
TRBJ2-3,.,.,TRBV15,CATSRDGAHNGEQYF,TGTGCCACCAGCAGAGATGGAGCGCACAACGGGGAGCAGTATTTT
TRBJ2-7,.,.,TRBV7-2,CASSIYLCSVGDRAYEQYF,.
TRBJ1-1,many,.,TRBV2,CASSDEANTEAFF,TGTGCCAGCAGTGATGAGGCTAACACTGAAGCTTTCTTT
TRBJ2-7,.,TRBD1,TRBV29-1,CSTGQGEYEQYF,TGCAGCACTGGACAGGGCGAGTACGAGCAGTACTTC
TRBJ1-5,few,.,TRBV4-1,CASSQDYQPQHF,TGCGCCAGCAGCCAAGATTATCAGCCCCAGCATTTT
TRBJ1-5,.,TRBD1,TRBV7-8,CATERDRATNQPQHF,TGTGCCACAGAACGGGACAGGGCCACCAATCAGCCCCAGCATTTT
TRBJ2-1,few,.,TRBV29-1,CSVVRTYNEQFF,TGCAGCGTTGTGAGAACGTACAATGAGCAGTTCTTC
TRBJ2-7,.,.,TRBV29-1,CSLVTDSYEQYF,TGCAGCTTAGTCACGGACTCCTACGAGCAGTACTTC
TRBJ1-2,.,.,TRBV20-1,CSAGALGRALFRGYTF,TGCAGTGCTGGAGCGCTCGGGAGGGCCCTTTTTCGTGGCTACACCTTC
TRBJ1-5,.,.,TRBV28,CAGSPRGGGSNQPQHF,TGTGCCGGCAGTCCCCGTGGAGGGGGGAGCAATCAGCCCCAGCATTTT
TRBJ2-7,few,TRBD2,TRBV11-1,CASTGSPSGAEQYF,TGTGCCAGCACTGGCTCCCCTAGCGGAGCCGAGCAGTACTTC
TRBJ2-7,.,TRBD1,TRBV19,CASSVQGAFQYEQYF,TGTGCCAGTAGTGTACAGGGGGCGTTTCAGTACGAGCAGTACTTC
TRBJ1-1,many,TRBD1,TRBV10-3,CAISPTGDNTEAFF,TGTGCCATCAGCCCAACAGGGGATAACACTGAAGCTTTCTTT
TRBJ2-6,.,.,TRBV19,CASSRGNGVLTF,TGTGCCAGTAGTCGGGGAAATGGCGTCCTGACTTTC
TRBJ1-1,.,.,TRBV20-1,CSARGTDTNTEAFF,TGCAGTGCTAGAGGGACGGATACAAACACTGAAGCTTTCTTT
TRBJ2-2,many,.,TRBV29-1,CSVAPHSANTGELFF,TGCAGCGTTGCTCCTCACAGCGCGAACACCGGGGAGCTGTTTTTT
TRBJ2-5,many,.,TRBV7-3,CASSLEYDFQETQYF,TGTGCCAGCAGCTTAGAATACGACTTTCAAGAGACCCAGTACTTC
TRBJ1-6,many,.,TRBV28,CASSLAGAGSPLHF,TGTGCCAGCAGTTTAGCGGGGGCAGGGTCACCCCTCCACTTT
TRBJ2-2,.,.,TRBV5-1,CASSFGTITGELFF,TGCGCCAGCAGCTTCGGGACAATCACCGGGGAGCTGTTTTTT
TRBJ2-2,many,.,TRBV14,CASSSRTATNTGELFF,TGTGCCAGCAGCTCCCGGACAGCGACGAACACCGGGGAGCTGTTTTTT
TRBJ2-5,.,.,TRBV20-1,CSAPAPRLRGTQYF,TGCAGTGCTCCTGCCCCTCGGTTGAGGGGGACCCAGTACTTC
TRBJ2-5,many,.,TRBV9,CASSVGGDRETQYF,TGTGCCAGCAGCGTCGGGGGGGACAGAGAGACCCAGTACTTC
TRBJ1-2,.,.,TRBV7-2,CASSLVRGNTF,TGTGCCAGCAGCTTAGTTCGGGGAAACACCTTC
TRBJ1-6,.,.,TRBV4-1,CASSQARENNSPLHF,TGCGCCAGCAGCCAAGCCAGGGAGAATAATTCACCCCTCCACTTT
TRBJ2-7,many,.,TRBV29-1,CSVSTSGPQGEQYF,TGCAGCGTCTCCACCTCGGGACCTCAGGGCGAGCAGTACTTC
TRBJ2-3,few,.,TRBV7-6,CASSLFQELTDTQYF,TGTGCCAGCAGCTTATTCCAGGAGCTCACAGATACGCAGTATTTT
TRBJ1-1,many,TRBD1,TRBV29-1,CSVVLYKRQGQNTEAFF,TGCAGCGTTGTGCTCTATAAAAGACAGGGACAGAACACTGAAGCTTTCTTT
TRBJ1-2,.,.,TRBV11-2,CASSLGTARGYGYTF,TGTGCCAGCAGCTTAGGGACAGCTCGCGGCTATGGCTACACCTTC
TRBJ1-1,many,TRBD1,TRBV5-1,CASSLAEGARPEAFF,TGCGCCAGCAGCTTGGCCGAGGGGGCACGACCTGAAGCTTTCTTT
TRBJ2-5,few,TRBD2,TRBV6-5,CASSRGTSNAETQYF,TGTGCCAGCAGTCGCGGGACTAGTAACGCGGAGACCCAGTACTTC
TRBJ2-2,.,TRBD1,TRBV11-3,CASSPTPRQGNTGELFF,TGTGCCAGCAGCCCCACTCCTCGACAGGGGAACACCGGGGAGCTGTTTTTT
TRBJ2-5,few,TRBD1,TRBV27,CASSLSTGDFQYF,TGTGCCAGCAGTTTGTCGACAGGGGATTTCCAGTACTTC
TRBJ2-5,.,.,TRBV7-2,CASSWGRMKETQYF,TGTGCCAGCAGCTGGGGACGGATGAAAGAGACCCAGTACTTC
TRBJ1-1,.,.,TRBV12-3/TRBV12-4,CASSLEHSGNTEAFF,TGTGCCAGCAGTTTAGAGCACTCTGGAAACACTGAAGCTTTCTTT
TRBJ2-7,.,.,TRBV20-1,CSAGDSYEQYF,TGCAGTGCTGGGGACTCCTACGAGCAGTACTTC
TRBJ1-2,.,.,TRBV6-5,CASSPTGLARSFYGYTF,TGTGCCAGCAGCCCGACAGGTTTGGCCAGGAGTTTTTATGGCTACACCTTC